The 15 T cell receptor beta chains below were found in one sample sequenced in a study of T cells in Graves' hyperthyroidism and ophthalmopathy. RNA transcripts served as the template for amplifying TCR beta CDR3 regions. Using the HTBI primer set, a first-round RT-PCR was run on the TCR CDR3. One entry per CDR3 protein, called by TCRdb with MiXCR from the multiplex PCR reads. The sample contains almost 600,000 distinct CDR3 sequences, 35% to 55% of which appear only once. The sequencing input was peripheral blood or thyroid tissue (not recorded which). Source of these receptors: a woman in her late teens or twenties with Graves' hyperthyroidism.

This clonotype was seen at least ten times. The V call is TRBV6-5, the J call TRBJ2-7; TRBD2 aligns across 8 bases. J gave up 4 bases and V 2 bases, and 4 bases lay outside the gene matches. This CDR3 is built from 14 residues. The germline V gene has CDR1 MNHEY and CDR2 SVGAGI. The CDR3 here is CASSYHGRGYEQYF. CDR3 coding DNA: TGTGCCAGCAGTTACCACGGGAGGGGGTACGAGCAGTACTTC.

Many counts were recorded for this clonotype. The V call is TRBV12-3 or TRBV12-4, the J call TRBJ2-5; D might be TRBD1 (6 bases). The CDR3 covers 17 residues. V gave up 5 bases and J gave up 0 bases, with 19 bases separating them. The CDR3 is CASSPGTPGTYQETQYF. The CDR3 DNA sequence: TGTGCCAGCAGTCCCGGGACACCGGGAACGTACCAAGAGACCCAGTACTTC.

CDR3 DNA sequence: TGTGCCAGCAGCCAAGAGACGGGAGGTACAGATACGCAGTATTTT. As protein: CASSQETGGTDTQYF. This chain uses TRBV3-1 with TRBJ2-3, with TRBD2 matching 7 bases. J was trimmed by 3 bases and V by 0 bases; bases with no gene match: 3. Germline-derived CDR1 and CDR2 are LGHDT and YNNKEL (reference sequence). CDR3 length: 15 amino acids.

This clonotype was seen a few times. The rearrangement links TRBV30 to TRBJ1-2, with D tentatively TRBD1 (5 bases). CDR3 length equals 12 residues. V lost 1 base and J lost 10, with 13 bases in between. Germline V gene sequence: CDR1 GTSNPN, CDR2 SVGIG (reference sequence). The CDR3: CAWSDRLTDYTF. The CDR3 DNA reads as TGTGCCTGGAGTGACAGGCTAACGGACTACACCTTC.

This clonotype was observed at least ten times. The chain has TRBV5-5 and TRBJ1-5, with TRBD1 identical over 10 bases. The trim removed 4 bases at V and 6 bases at J, leaving 10 bases unmatched. The CDR3 totals 16 residues. Germline V gene sequence: CDR1 SGHKS, CDR2 YYEKEE (reference sequence). In nucleotides, the CDR3 is TGTGCCAGCAGCGCTAGGGACAGGGGCTGGCGTCAGCCCCAGCATTTT. It codes for CASSARDRGWRQPQHF. Looking up the rest from reference TRBV5-5 and TRBJ1-5 gives the full variable domain: DAGVTQSPTHLIKTRGQQVTLRCSPISGHKSVSWYQQVLGQGPQFIFQYYEKEERGRGNFPDRFSARQFPNYSSELNVNALLLGDSALYLCASSARDRGWRQPQHFGDGTRLSIL.

In this sample, this clonotype turned up many times. The chain is built from TRBV6-5 and TRBJ2-7, with TRBD1 matching 10 bases. Germline CDR1 MNHEY, CDR2 SVGAGI. Trimming removed 2 bases from V and 7 bases from J; junction bases left unmatched: 11. This CDR3 spans 16 amino acids. The CDR3 DNA sequence: TGTGCCAGCAGTTACGGGGGACAGGGGTCCTACTGGGAGCAGTACTTC. Translation: CASSYGGQGSYWEQYF.

Concerning this clonotype: This may stem from a read error, because a much larger clone lies one nucleotide away. The chain joins TRBV19 to TRBJ2-2; 8 nucleotides match TRBD2. CDR3 size: 15 residues. Germline CDR1 reads LNHDA; CDR2 reads SQIVND (reference sequence). V lost 4 bases, J lost 0 bases, and 1 base stayed unmatched. The DNA for the CDR3 is TGTGCCAGTAGTAAAGCGGGAGCGAACACCGGGGAGCTGTTTTTT. It specifies CASSKAGANTGELFF.

This clonotype was counted once. This sequence may be a read error, since a much larger clone differs from it by one base. This sequence joins TRBV7-9 and TRBJ2-5; D perhaps matches TRBD1 (5 bases). CDR1 is SEHNR and CDR2 is FQNEAQ in the germline V gene (reference sequence). The V end was cut by 5 bases, the J end by 0 bases, with 16 bases between. The CDR3 consists of 16 residues. The CDR3 protein is CASSQDTGHNQETQYF. For the CDR3, the DNA is TGTGCCAGCAGCCAAGATACCGGACACAACCAAGAGACCCAGTACTTC.

The gene calls are TRBV29-1 and TRBJ1-2; a weak D match, TRBD1 (6 bases). Germline CDR1 is SQVTM and CDR2 is ANQGSEA. This CDR3 region has 11 residues. In DNA, the CDR3 is TGCAGAGAACAGGGAGACTATGGCTACACCTTC. This translates into CREQGDYGYTF.

V is TRBV19 and J is TRBJ2-6; D remains unclear. The ends were cut back, 5 bases at V and 1 base at J, with 6 bases in the middle. The CDR3 contains 14 residues. Germline-derived CDR1 and CDR2 are LNHDA and SQIVND (reference sequence). In DNA, the CDR3 is TGTGCCAGTAGTTGGGGTTCTGGGGCCAACGTCCTGACTTTC. This translates into CASSWGSGANVLTF.

This clonotype was observed many times. The J gene is TRBJ1-4, the V gene TRBV12-3 or TRBV12-4; D may be TRBD1 (5 bases). The CDR3 totals 13 residues. Trimming cost V 6 bases and J 7 bases, with 12 bases left between them. The CDR3 coding sequence is TGTGCCAGCAGGGGGGAGCCTAGTGAAAAACTGTTTTTT. Its translation: CASRGEPSEKLFF.

This clonotype showed up just a few times. This may be a read error, as it is one base from a much larger clone. V usage is TRBV15 and J usage is TRBJ2-7, with TRBD2 matching over 9 bases. The germline V gene encodes CDR1 LNHNV and CDR2 YYDKDF (reference sequence). The trim removed 6 bases at V and 0 bases at J, leaving 0 bases unmatched. This CDR3 has 13 residues. The chain's CDR3 is CATRGLASYEQYF. The CDR3 DNA sequence: TGTGCCACCAGGGGACTAGCCTCCTACGAGCAGTACTTC.

This clonotype appeared many times. The V call is TRBV12-3 or TRBV12-4, the J call TRBJ1-5; tentatively, D is TRBD1 (6 bases). The V and J ends lost 6 bases and 0 bases respectively, with 24 bases between them. This CDR3 is 19 amino acids long. The CDR3 nucleotides are TGTGCCAGCAGACTAGCAGGGGCAGGGCCTGAGTATAGCAATCAGCCCCAGCATTTT. This sequence encodes CASRLAGAGPEYSNQPQHF.

The chain is built from TRBV20-1 and TRBJ2-3, with 8 nucleotides matching TRBD1. CDR1 and CDR2 from the germline V gene are DFQATT and SNEGSKA (reference sequence). CDR3 size: 14 residues. V gave up 5 bases and J gave up 3 bases; unmatched junction bases: 7. CDR3 protein: CSARTGYSTDTQYF. In nucleotides, the CDR3 is TGCAGTGCTCGGACAGGGTATAGTACAGATACGCAGTATTTT.

The rearrangement joins TRBV29-1 to TRBJ2-3, with D tentatively TRBD2 (7 bases). Trimming removed 6 bases from V and 4 bases from J, with 20 bases in between. Looked up from germline, CDR1 is SQVTM and CDR2 is ANQGSEA. The length of the CDR3 is 15 residues. CDR3 region: CSVAWGGGNPDTQYF. The CDR3 DNA is TGCAGCGTGGCTTGGGGGGGCGGGAACCCAGATACGCAGTATTTT.